This entry is about one TCR beta chain. The record originates from a study of blood T cell repertoires in COVID-19. Across the whole study: Spain, Italy and the United States supplied samples that represented acute and convalescent COVID-19. PBMCs, B-cell-depleted T cells, or T cells were the source of the cDNA or gDNA that made up the material.

In the authors' methods: Amplified reference gene primers provided the basis for estimating nucleated cell counts. TCRdb keeps only in-frame clones here, not all; method: immunoSEQ multiplex PCR. V and J calls and clone size are given by that table; D and trimming were obtained from the DNA. The sample has some 340,000 clones, around 83% seen once. V lost 10 bases, J lost 7 bases, and 13 bases lay in between. This CDR3 is 12 amino acids long. The V gene's germline CDR1 is ENHRY and CDR2 SYGVKD. This chain links TRBV10-3 with TRBJ2-2, with D perhaps matching TRBD2 (7 bases). What was sequenced was peripheral blood. This receptor was obtained from a man younger than 40 with active or convalescent COVID-19. The CDR3 loop reads CATHREGGELFF. Written as DNA, the CDR3 is TGTGCCACACACAGGGAGGGCGGGGAGCTGTTTTTT.